This record looks at one TCR beta chain sequence and its context. Antigen specificity is unknown. The data are from a study of breast tumors, draining lymph nodes, adjacent tissues. General study results and limits: Luminal-like breast cancer showed significantly higher tumor–nontumor repertoire similarity than basal-like. Data fit most tumor T cells coming from lymph node, expanding in tumor. Tumor TCR diversity was below lymph nodes but above nontumor tissue.

MiXCR, applied by TCRdb to the multiplex PCR reads, yields one record per CDR3 protein. This table holds 55,000 to 75,000 distinct CDR3 sequences, about 40% found once. CDR1 KGHDR and CDR2 SFDVKD come from the germline V gene. CDR3 length equals 15 residues. J gave up 6 bases and V 7 bases, and 11 bases lay outside the gene matches. The chain carries TRBV24-1 and TRBJ2-3, with 8 bases that match TRBD2. The sequence came from a female donor with breast cancer. Some clones in this sample may be carry-over from other donors' samples. Source material: breast tumor tissue. CDR3 residues: CATSPAAGGRDTQYF. CDR3 in DNA: TGTGCCACCAGCCCTGCGGCGGGGGGCAGGGATACGCAGTATTTT.